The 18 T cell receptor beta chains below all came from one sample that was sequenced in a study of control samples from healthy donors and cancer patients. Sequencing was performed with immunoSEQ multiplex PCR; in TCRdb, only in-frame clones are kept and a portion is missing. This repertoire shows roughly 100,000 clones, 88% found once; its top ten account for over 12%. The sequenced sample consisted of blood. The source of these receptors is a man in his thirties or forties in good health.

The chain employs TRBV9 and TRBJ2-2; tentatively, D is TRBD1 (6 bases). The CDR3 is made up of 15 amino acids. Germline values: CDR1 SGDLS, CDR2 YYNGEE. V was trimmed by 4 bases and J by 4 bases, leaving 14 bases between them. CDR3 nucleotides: TGTGCCAGCAGCAAGGGGCAGGGGAGCACCGGGGAGCTGTTTTTT. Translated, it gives CASSKGQGSTGELFF.

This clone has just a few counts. As DNA, the CDR3 is TGCAGTGCTAGTGCACAGGGCACAGATACGCAGTATTTT. Protein sequence: CSASAQGTDTQYF. The chain recombines TRBV20-1 with TRBJ2-3; the D gene is possibly TRBD1 (5 bases). Germline CDR1 DFQATT, CDR2 SNEGSKA (reference sequence). Trimming shortened V by 3 bases and J by 1 base, and 8 bases separated the two germline ends. This CDR3 region has 13 residues.

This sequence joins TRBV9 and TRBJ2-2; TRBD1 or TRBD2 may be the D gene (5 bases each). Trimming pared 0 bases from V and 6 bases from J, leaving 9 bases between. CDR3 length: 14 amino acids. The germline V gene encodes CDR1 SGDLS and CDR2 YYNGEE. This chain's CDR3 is CASSVDGGSGELFF. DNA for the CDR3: TGTGCCAGCAGCGTAGATGGGGGTTCCGGGGAGCTGTTTTTT.

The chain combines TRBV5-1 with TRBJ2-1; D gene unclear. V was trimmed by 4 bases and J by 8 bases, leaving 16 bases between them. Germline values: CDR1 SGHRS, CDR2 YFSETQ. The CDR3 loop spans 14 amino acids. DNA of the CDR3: TGCGCCAGCAGCCTAGGGTCCCCCGCGCATGAGCAGTTCTTC. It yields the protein CASSLGSPAHEQFF.

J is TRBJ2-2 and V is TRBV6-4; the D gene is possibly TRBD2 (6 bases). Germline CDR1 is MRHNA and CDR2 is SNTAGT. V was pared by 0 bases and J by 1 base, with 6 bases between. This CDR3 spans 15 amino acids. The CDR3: CASSDSSGNTGELFF. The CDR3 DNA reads TGTGCCAGCAGTGACTCTAGCGGGAACACCGGGGAGCTGTTTTTT.

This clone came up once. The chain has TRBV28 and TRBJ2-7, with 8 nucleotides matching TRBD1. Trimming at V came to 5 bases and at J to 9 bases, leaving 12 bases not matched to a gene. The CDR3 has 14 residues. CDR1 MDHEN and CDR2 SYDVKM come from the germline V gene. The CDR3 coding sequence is TGTGCCAGCAGTCCCTTGACAGGGGTCATACTGCAGTACTTC. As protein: CASSPLTGVILQYF.

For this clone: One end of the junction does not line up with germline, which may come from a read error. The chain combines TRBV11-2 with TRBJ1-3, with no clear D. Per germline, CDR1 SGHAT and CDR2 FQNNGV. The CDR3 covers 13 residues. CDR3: CASSRVAGNAIYF. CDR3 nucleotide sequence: TGTGCCAGCAGCCGAGTCGCCGGAAACGCCATATATTTT.

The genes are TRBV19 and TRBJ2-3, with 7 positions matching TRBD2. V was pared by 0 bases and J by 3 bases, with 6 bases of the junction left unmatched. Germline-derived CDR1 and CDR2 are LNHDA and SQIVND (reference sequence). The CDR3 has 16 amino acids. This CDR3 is CASSIDSGLETDTQYF. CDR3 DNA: TGTGCCAGTAGTATAGACTCAGGACTAGAAACAGATACGCAGTATTTT.

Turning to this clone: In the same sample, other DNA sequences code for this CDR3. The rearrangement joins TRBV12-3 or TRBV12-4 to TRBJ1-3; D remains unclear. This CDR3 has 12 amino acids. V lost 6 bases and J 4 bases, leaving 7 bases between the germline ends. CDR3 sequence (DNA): TGTGCCAGCAGGGCAGGCGGAAACACCATATATTTT. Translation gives CASRAGGNTIYF.

CDR3 sequence reads: CASSLRPGQLTEAFF. The CDR3 bases are TGTGCCAGCAGCCTAAGACCGGGACAGCTCACTGAAGCTTTCTTT. The rearrangement links TRBV9 to TRBJ1-1, with TRBD1 matching over 7 bases. Germline V gene lookup returns CDR1 SGDLS and CDR2 YYNGEE. V shed 4 bases, J shed 4 bases, and the junction held 10 bases outside the gene matches. The CDR3 is 15 residues long.

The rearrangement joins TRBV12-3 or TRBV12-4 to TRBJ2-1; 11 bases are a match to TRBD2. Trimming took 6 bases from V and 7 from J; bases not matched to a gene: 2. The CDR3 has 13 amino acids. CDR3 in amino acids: CASRLAGANEQFF. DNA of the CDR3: TGTGCCAGCAGACTAGCGGGAGCTAATGAGCAGTTCTTC.

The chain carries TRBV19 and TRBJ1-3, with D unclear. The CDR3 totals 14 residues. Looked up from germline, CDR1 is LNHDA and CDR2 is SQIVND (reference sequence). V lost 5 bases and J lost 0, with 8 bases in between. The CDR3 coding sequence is TGTGCCAGTAGTTTCAGCCCCTCTGGAAACACCATATATTTT. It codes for CASSFSPSGNTIYF.

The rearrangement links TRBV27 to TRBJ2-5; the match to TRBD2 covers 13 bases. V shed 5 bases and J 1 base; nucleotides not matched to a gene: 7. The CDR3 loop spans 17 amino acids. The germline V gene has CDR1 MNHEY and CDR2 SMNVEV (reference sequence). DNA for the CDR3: TGTGCCAGCAGTCCCATGGGACTAGCGGGACTCCAAGAGACCCAGTACTTC. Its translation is CASSPMGLAGLQETQYF.

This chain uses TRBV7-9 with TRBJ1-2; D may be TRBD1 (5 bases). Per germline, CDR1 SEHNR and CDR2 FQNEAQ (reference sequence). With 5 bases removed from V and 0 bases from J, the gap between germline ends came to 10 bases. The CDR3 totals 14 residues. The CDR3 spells CASSDIRANYGYTF. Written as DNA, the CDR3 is TGTGCCAGCAGCGACATCAGGGCTAACTATGGCTACACCTTC.

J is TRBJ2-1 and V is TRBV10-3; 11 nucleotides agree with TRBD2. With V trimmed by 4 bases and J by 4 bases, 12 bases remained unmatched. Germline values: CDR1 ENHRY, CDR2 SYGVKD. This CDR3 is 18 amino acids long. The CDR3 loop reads CAISGVRETSGKYNEQFF. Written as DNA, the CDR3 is TGTGCCATCAGTGGAGTGCGCGAGACTAGCGGGAAGTACAATGAGCAGTTCTTC.

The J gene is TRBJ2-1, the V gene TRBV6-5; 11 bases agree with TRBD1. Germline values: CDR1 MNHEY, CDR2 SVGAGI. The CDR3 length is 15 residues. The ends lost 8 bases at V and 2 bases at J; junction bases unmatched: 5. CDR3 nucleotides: TGTGCCAGCGGAAGGGACAGGGGGACCTACAATGAGCAGTTCTTC. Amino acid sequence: CASGRDRGTYNEQFF.

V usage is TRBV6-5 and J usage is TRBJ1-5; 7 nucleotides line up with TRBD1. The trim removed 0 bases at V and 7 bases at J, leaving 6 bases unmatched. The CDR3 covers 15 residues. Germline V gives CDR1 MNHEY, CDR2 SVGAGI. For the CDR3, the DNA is TGTGCCAGCAGTTACTCGATGTCAGGGGGACAGCCCCAGCATTTT. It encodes CASSYSMSGGQPQHF.

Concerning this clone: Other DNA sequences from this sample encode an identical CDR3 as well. The CDR3 DNA follows: TGTGCCAGCAGTTCACAGGGTTACGAGCAGTACTTC. As protein: CASSSQGYEQYF. This chain connects TRBV12-3 or TRBV12-4 to TRBJ2-7, with a possible D match to TRBD1 (6 bases). The CDR3 is 12 amino acids. V shed 4 bases and J shed 4 bases, with 8 bases lying between them.